The TCR beta chain described here comes from a study of cytomegalovirus exposure and HLA in healthy donors. V lost 4 bases and J 1 base, leaving 7 bases between the germline ends. CDR1 and CDR2 from the germline V gene are KGHSH and LQKENI. The CDR3 totals 13 residues. With 60 Vbeta and 13 Jbeta primers, the PCR was carried out. The repertoire was sequenced with immunoSEQ multiplex PCR; TCRdb's copy has only in-frame clones and lacks some. The sample has approximately 160,000 clones; approximately 77% are singletons. The rearrangement links TRBV18 to TRBJ1-1, with D possibly matching TRBD1 (5 bases). Sequenced input: PBMCs. This clonotype originated in a male donor in good health and CMV-seropositive. DNA of the CDR3: TGTGCCAGCTCACTAGGGGAGAACACTGAAGCTTTCTTT. The encoded protein is CASSLGENTEAFF. The full variable domain, its missing parts supplied by reference TRBV18 and TRBJ1-1, is NAGVMQNPRHLVRRRGQEARLRCSPMKGHSHVYWYRQLPEEGLKFMVYLQKENIIDESGMPKERFSAEFPKEGPSILRIQQVVRGDSAAYFCASSLGENTEAFFGQGTRLTVV.